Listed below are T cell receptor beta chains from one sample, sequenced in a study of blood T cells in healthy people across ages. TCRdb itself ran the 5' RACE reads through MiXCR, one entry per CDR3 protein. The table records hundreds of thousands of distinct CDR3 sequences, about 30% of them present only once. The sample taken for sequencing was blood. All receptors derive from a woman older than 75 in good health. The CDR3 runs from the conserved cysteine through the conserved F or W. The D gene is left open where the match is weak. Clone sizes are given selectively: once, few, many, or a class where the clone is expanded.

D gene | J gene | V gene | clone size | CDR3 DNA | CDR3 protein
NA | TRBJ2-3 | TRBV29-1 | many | TGCAGCGTCCCTGGGCCGGGAGCAAGAGATACGCAGTATTTT | CSVPGPGARDTQYF
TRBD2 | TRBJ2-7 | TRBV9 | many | TGTGCCAGCAGTTCCGGACTAGCGAGTTTCCCCTACGAGCAGTACTTC | CASSSGLASFPYEQYF
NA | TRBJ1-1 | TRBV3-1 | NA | TGTGCCAGCAGCCCCCCAGGTGCCGGAGCTTTCTTT | CASSPPGAGAFF
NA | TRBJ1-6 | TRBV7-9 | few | TGTGCCAGCACCCCGGGACACCTATCCTATAATTCACCCCTCCACTTT | CASTPGHLSYNSPLHF
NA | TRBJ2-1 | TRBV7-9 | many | TGTGCCAGCAGCTTATTCGGGCAGACGATCTACAATGAGCAGTTCTTC | CASSLFGQTIYNEQFF
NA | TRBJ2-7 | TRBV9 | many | TGTGCCAGCAGCGTAGCTTATACGGCGTACGAGCAGTACTTC | CASSVAYTAYEQYF
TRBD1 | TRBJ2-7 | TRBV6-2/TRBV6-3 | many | TGTGCCAGCAGTTTCGGGACAGTCGTCGAGCAGTACTTC | CASSFGTVVEQYF
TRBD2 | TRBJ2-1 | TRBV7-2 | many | TGTGCCAGCAGCCCCGGACTAGCGGGGGATGAGCAGTTCTTC | CASSPGLAGDEQFF
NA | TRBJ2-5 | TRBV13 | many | TGTGCCAGCAGCAAAGGGGGGTCGGAGACCCAGTACTTC | CASSKGGSETQYF
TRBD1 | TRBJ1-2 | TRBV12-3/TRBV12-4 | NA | TGTGCCAGCAGTTTAAACGCAGGGGGAGGCTACACCTTC | CASSLNAGGGYTF
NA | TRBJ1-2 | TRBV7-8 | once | TGTGCCAGCAGCCCAGCGTGGGGTAACTATGGCTACACCTTC | CASSPAWGNYGYTF
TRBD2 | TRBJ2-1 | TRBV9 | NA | TGTGCCAGCAGCGTAGGGGGGACTAGCGGGGGTCGCCCCTACAATGAGCAGTTCTTC | CASSVGGTSGGRPYNEQFF
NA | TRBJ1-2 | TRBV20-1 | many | TGCAGTGCTAGAGATCCCAAGAGGCGGGGCTACACCTTC | CSARDPKRRGYTF
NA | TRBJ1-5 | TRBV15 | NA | TGTGCCACCAGCAGAGATACGGGGGGGGCCCGAGTTCAGCCCCAGCATTTT | CATSRDTGGARVQPQHF
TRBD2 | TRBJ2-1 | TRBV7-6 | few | TGTGCCAGCAGCACCGGGACTAGCGGGTACTACAATGAGCAGTTCTTC | CASSTGTSGYYNEQFF
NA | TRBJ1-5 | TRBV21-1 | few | TGTGCTTCGGAGGGGAATAGCAATCAGCCCCAGCATTTT | CASEGNSNQPQHF
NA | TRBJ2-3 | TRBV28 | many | TGTGCCAGCCTCCCTCCGAGCGGTTTTAGCACAGATACGCAGTATTTT | CASLPPSGFSTDTQYF
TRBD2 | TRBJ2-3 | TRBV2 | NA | TGTGCCAGCAGTGACCAGCGGGGGGGCGCAGATACGCAGTATTTT | CASSDQRGGADTQYF
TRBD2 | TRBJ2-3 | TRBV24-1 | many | TGTGCCACCAGTGAGAGCGGGGGGGCCGCGGATACGCAGTATTTT | CATSESGGAADTQYF
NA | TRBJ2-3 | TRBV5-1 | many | TGCGCCAGCAGACCGGGGCTAGATACGCAGTATTTT | CASRPGLDTQYF
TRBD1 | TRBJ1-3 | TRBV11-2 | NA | TGTGCCAGCAGCTTAACCGGGACAGCCGGAAACACCATATATTTT | CASSLTGTAGNTIYF
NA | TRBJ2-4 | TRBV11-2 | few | TGTGCCAGCAGCATCCCAGGCGGTGAGCAGTACTTC | CASSIPGGEQYF
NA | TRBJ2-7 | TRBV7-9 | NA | TGTGCCGGCAGCTTAACTAGTCTGGAGACCCGGTACTTC | CAGSLTSLETRYF
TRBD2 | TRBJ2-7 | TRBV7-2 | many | TGTGCCAGCAGCTCAGGGACTAGCAACTACGAGCAGTACTTC | CASSSGTSNYEQYF
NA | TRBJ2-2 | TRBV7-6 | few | TGTGCCAGCAGCTTAAGTGGGCTGGGGGAGCTGTTTTTT | CASSLSGLGELFF
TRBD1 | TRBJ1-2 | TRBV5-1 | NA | TGCGCCAGCAGCCGTTGGCAGCAGGGACAGTCCTCTGGCTACACCTTC | CASSRWQQGQSSGYTF
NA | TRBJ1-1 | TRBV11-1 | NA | TGTGCCAGCAGCCTGACAGGATTGAAACGAGCTTTCTTT | CASSLTGLKRAFF
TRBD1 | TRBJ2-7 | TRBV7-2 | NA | TGTGCCGGCAGCCCGGACGGGACAGTCATTTCGTACGAGCAGTACTTC | CAGSPDGTVISYEQYF
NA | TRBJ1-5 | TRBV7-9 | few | TGTGCCAGCAGCTTAGATCCGGTGGGGCAGGGGCGTAATCAGCCCCAGCATTTT | CASSLDPVGQGRNQPQHF
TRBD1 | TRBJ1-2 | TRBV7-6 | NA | TGTGCCAGCAGCTTAGGGGACAGGGGTAACTATGGCTACACCTTC | CASSLGDRGNYGYTF
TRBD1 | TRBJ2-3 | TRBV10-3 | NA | TGTGCCATCAGCATTACCGGGACAGGGGGAACGGGGCCAGGTACGCAGTATTTT | CAISITGTGGTGPGTQYF
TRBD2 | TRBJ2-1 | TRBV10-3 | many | TGTGCCATACGACTAGCGGGAGGCCTCAGCGATGAGCAGTTCTTC | CAIRLAGGLSDEQFF
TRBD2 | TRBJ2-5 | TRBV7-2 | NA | TGTGCCAGCAGCTGTGCGGGGGGTTACAATGAGCAGTACTTC | CASSCAGGYNEQYF
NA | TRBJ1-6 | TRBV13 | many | TGTGCCAGCAGCTTAGGCCGGACAAGTTATAATTCACCCCTCCACTTT | CASSLGRTSYNSPLHF
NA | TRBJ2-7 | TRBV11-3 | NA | TGTGCCAGCAGCTTAGACCCTACACAGTCCTCCGAGCAGTACTTC | CASSLDPTQSSEQYF
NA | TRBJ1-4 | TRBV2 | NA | TGTGCCAGCAGATCCCAGAAGGGTCCGAATGAAAAACTGTTTTTT | CASRSQKGPNEKLFF
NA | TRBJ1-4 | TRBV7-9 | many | TGTGCCAGCAGCTTAGCGCAGAGTCCCGAGAATGAAAAACTGTTTTTT | CASSLAQSPENEKLFF
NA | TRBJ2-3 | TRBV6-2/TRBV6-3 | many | TGTGCCATCCAAGACACCACAGATACGCAGTATTTT | CAIQDTTDTQYF
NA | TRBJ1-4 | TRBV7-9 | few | TGTGCCAGCAGTCAGGACAGAGGGGAAAAACTGTTTTTT | CASSQDRGEKLFF
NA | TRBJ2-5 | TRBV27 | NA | TGTGCCAGCGGGGGGCCCCAAGAGACCCAGTACTTC | CASGGPQETQYF